This T cell receptor beta chain came from a study of Ad26.COV2.S vaccination and SARS-CoV-2 variants. On the study more broadly: Administration of Ad26.COV2.S was intramuscular, either once or twice 56 days apart. Broader study findings: Comparability of non-spike TCR breadth was observed across vaccine and placebo recipients. A substantial breadth of spike-specific CD8+ and CD4+ T cell responses after vaccination has been reported.

Treatment indicated: 15 to 20 received Ad26.COV2.S at low or high dose, single or two shots; five or six received placebo; per-sample allocation not given. On day 63 after the first injection, vaccine and placebo recipients gave samples. The donor was a Boston adult aged 18-55 years. With respect to this clone: Its antigen is not known.

J was trimmed by 3 bases and V by 2 bases; bases with no gene match: 8. Germline CDR1 is SGHNT and CDR2 is YENEEA. The CDR3 is made up of 18 amino acids. Profiling relied on immunoSEQ multiplex PCR, and the TCRdb table lists in-frame clones only, not all of them. Here the sample spans roughly 680,000 clones, about 90% being singletons. Sequenced here: peripheral blood, sampled in a trial of Ad26.COV2.S vaccine versus placebo. The sequence derives from a person between 18 and 65 years old who received the Ad26.COV2.S COVID-19 vaccine or a placebo. The chain links TRBV11-3 to TRBJ2-2; 11 bases line up with TRBD1. This chain's CDR3 is CASSLRTGGLGDTGELFF. In nucleotides, the CDR3 is TGTGCCAGCAGCTTACGGACAGGGGGCTTGGGTGACACCGGGGAGCTGTTTTTT.